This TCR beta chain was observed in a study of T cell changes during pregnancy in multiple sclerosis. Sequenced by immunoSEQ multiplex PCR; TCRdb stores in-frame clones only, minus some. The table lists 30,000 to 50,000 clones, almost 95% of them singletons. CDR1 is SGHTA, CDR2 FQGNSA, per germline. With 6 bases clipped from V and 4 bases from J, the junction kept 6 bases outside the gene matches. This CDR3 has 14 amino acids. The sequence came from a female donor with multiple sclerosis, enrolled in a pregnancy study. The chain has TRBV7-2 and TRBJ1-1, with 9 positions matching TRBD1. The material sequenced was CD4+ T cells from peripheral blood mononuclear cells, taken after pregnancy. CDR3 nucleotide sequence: TGTGCCAGCAGGCCTCCGGGACAGGGCACTGAAGCTTTCTTT. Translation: CASRPPGQGTEAFF.